These 16 T cell receptor beta chains were all obtained from the same sample, sequenced in a study of identical twins. TCRdb processed the 5' RACE reads anew with MiXCR; each CDR3 protein has one entry. The table records approximately 680,000 distinct CDR3 sequences, less than 9% of them present only once. These data were also reused for a study on yellow fever vaccine responses in identical twins.

Specimen: PBMCs. These receptors were obtained from a young woman in good health.

The rearrangement links TRBV10-3 to TRBJ2-7; the D gene is possibly TRBD2 (5 bases). Germline V gene lookup returns CDR1 ENHRY and CDR2 SYGVKD. The CDR3 spans 13 residues. V lost 6 bases and J lost 3, with 12 bases in between. The CDR3: CAISDTRSYEQYF. CDR3 coding DNA: TGTGCCATCAGCGACACTAGAAGCTACGAGCAGTACTTC.

The table lists this clonotype with a few counts. The chain recombines TRBV5-1 with TRBJ2-1; tentative D call: TRBD1 (5 bases). This CDR3 spans 14 amino acids. CDR1 and CDR2 (germline): SGHRS, YFSETQ. Trimming shortened V by 4 bases and J by 4 bases, and 12 bases separated the two germline ends. CDR3 coding DNA: TGCGCCAGCAGCCAAGGACAAGGTTACAATGAGCAGTTCTTC. Its translation: CASSQGQGYNEQFF.

This clonotype was observed at least ten times. The rearrangement links TRBV5-1 to TRBJ2-2; D possibly uses TRBD1 or TRBD2 (7 bases each). This CDR3 region has 15 residues. V gave up 3 bases and J gave up 3 bases, with 12 bases separating them. The germline V gene encodes CDR1 SGHRS and CDR2 YFSETQ. This CDR3 reads CASSSTGRDTGELFF. The CDR3 bases are TGCGCCAGCAGCTCGACAGGGAGGGACACCGGGGAGCTGTTTTTT. The variable domain in full, with the rest retrieved from reference TRBV5-1 and TRBJ2-2, is KAGVTQTPRYLIKTRGQQVTLSCSPISGHRSVSWYQQTPGQGLQFLFEYFSETQRNKGNFPGRFSGRQFSNSRSEMNVSTLELGDSALYLCASSSTGRDTGELFFGEGSRLTVL.

This clonotype occurred a few times. The rearrangement uses TRBV6-2 or TRBV6-3 and TRBJ2-6; no definite D call. CDR3 length: 20 amino acids. V lost 0 bases to trimming and J lost 1 base, with 19 bases between them. In germline, CDR1 is MNHEY, CDR2 SVGEGT. CDR3 residues: CASSYSKFKGWKSGANVLTF. CDR3 nucleotide sequence: TGTGCCAGCAGTTACTCGAAGTTCAAGGGTTGGAAATCTGGGGCCAACGTCCTGACTTTC.

V usage is TRBV11-2 and J usage is TRBJ2-2; 8 nucleotides agree with TRBD2. CDR3 size: 15 residues. Germline V CDR1 and CDR2: SGHAT, FQNNGV. J was trimmed by 7 bases and V by 5 bases; bases with no gene match: 9. Written as DNA, the CDR3 is TGTGCCAGCAGCACACGGGGGGGCCTGGGCGGGGAGCTGTTTTTT. It codes for CASSTRGGLGGELFF. The full variable domain, rest sourced from reference TRBV11-2 and TRBJ2-2, is EAGVAQSPRYKIIEKRQSVAFWCNPISGHATLYWYQQILGQGPKLLIQFQNNGVVDDSQLPKDRFSAERLKGVDSTLKIQPAKLEDSAVYLCASSTRGGLGGELFFGEGSRLTVL.

A few counts support this clonotype. The rearrangement joins TRBV15 to TRBJ1-6, with unresolved D. The V end lost 0 bases, the J end lost 8 bases, and 23 bases lay between the germline ends. The CDR3 runs 19 residues. Germline CDR1 and CDR2: LNHNV and YYDKDF (reference sequence). In DNA form, the CDR3 reads TGTGCCACCAGCAGAGATCGGGAGATCCTTCGGCCAAAGGATTCACCCCTCCACTTT. This gives the protein CATSRDREILRPKDSPLHF.

This clonotype showed up just a few times. This chain links TRBV20-1 with TRBJ2-3; TRBD2 agrees at 8 bases. The CDR3 consists of 16 residues. The trim removed 3 bases at V and 5 bases at J, leaving 13 bases unmatched. Germline V gene lookup returns CDR1 DFQATT and CDR2 SNEGSKA (reference sequence). The CDR3 sequence: CSASDPAGGMGDTQYF. In DNA form, the CDR3 reads TGCAGTGCTAGTGACCCGGCGGGAGGTATGGGAGATACGCAGTATTTT.

Ten or more counts support this clonotype. V is TRBV12-3 or TRBV12-4 and J is TRBJ1-6; 9 bases fit TRBD1. The CDR3 runs to 14 residues. Trimming at V came to 6 bases and at J to 10 bases, leaving 7 bases not matched to a gene. CDR3 sequence (DNA): TGTGCCAGCAGCTATCGGACAGGGGAGTCACCCCTCCACTTT. This codes for CASSYRTGESPLHF.

This clonotype occurred a few times. This chain links TRBV7-9 with TRBJ2-5, with 10 bases lining up with TRBD2. The V gene end was trimmed by 5 bases and the J gene end by 1 base; junction bases not matched to a gene: 7. The CDR3 length is 16 residues. CDR1 and CDR2 from the germline V gene are SEHNR and FQNEAQ (reference sequence). The CDR3 loop reads CASSPIAGGIQETQYF. As DNA, the CDR3 is TGTGCCAGCAGCCCAATAGCGGGAGGTATCCAAGAGACCCAGTACTTC.

V usage is TRBV7-6 and J usage is TRBJ2-3; D gene ambiguous. The CDR3 totals 16 residues. The V end was cut by 1 base, the J end by 3 bases, with 14 bases between. Germline lookup yields CDR1 SGHVS and CDR2 FNYEAQ. DNA for the CDR3: TGTGCCAGCAGCTTAGTTACGGGTGGCAGGACAGATACGCAGTATTTT. It encodes CASSLVTGGRTDTQYF.

This clonotype was seen ten or more times. The chain employs TRBV15 and TRBJ1-1; D gene unclear. The V and J ends lost 1 base and 5 bases respectively, with 8 bases between them. Per the germline V gene, CDR1 is LNHNV and CDR2 is YYDKDF (reference sequence). The CDR3 runs to 13 residues. CDR3 region: CATSRGLLTEAFF. CDR3 DNA: TGTGCCACCAGCAGAGGGCTGTTGACTGAAGCTTTCTTT. Full variable domain (remainder filled in from reference TRBV15 and TRBJ1-1): DAMVIQNPRYQVTQFGKPVTLSCSQTLNHNVMYWYQQKSSQAPKLLFHYYDKDFNNEADTPDNFQSRRPNTSFCFLDIRSPGLGDTAMYLCATSRGLLTEAFFGQGTRLTVV.

The V and J genes are TRBV28 and TRBJ2-2, with D maybe TRBD2 (7 bases). Germline loops: CDR1 MDHEN, CDR2 SYDVKM. V dropped 9 bases and J dropped 5 bases, with 16 bases sitting between them. This CDR3 is 14 amino acids long. As DNA, the CDR3 is TGTGCCAGTCGGAGGGCGGGGGCGACCGGGGAGCTGTTTTTT. Translating it yields CASRRAGATGELFF.

Ten or more counts support this clonotype. The chain uses TRBV7-2 and TRBJ2-3, with 8 bases matching TRBD2. The CDR3 is 17 residues long. The germline V gene encodes CDR1 SGHTA and CDR2 FQGNSA. The J segment lost 0 bases and the V segment lost 2 bases, leaving 7 bases of the junction unmatched. The chain's CDR3 is CASSLRLLAASTDTQYF. The CDR3 DNA reads as TGTGCCAGCAGCTTAAGGTTACTAGCGGCTAGCACAGATACGCAGTATTTT.

On this clonotype: A much larger clonotype is one base distant, so this may be a read error. This rearrangement joins TRBV4-2 to TRBJ2-2; no clear D gene. CDR3 length: 15 residues. V was shortened by 4 bases and J by 0 bases, with 9 bases between the two germline ends. The germline V gene encodes CDR1 LGHNA and CDR2 YNFKEQ. The CDR3 sequence: CASSPGDSNTGELFF. The CDR3, as DNA: TGTGCCAGCAGCCCTGGGGATTCGAACACCGGGGAGCTGTTTTTT.

This clonotype was counted between two and nine times. The V gene is TRBV14, the J gene TRBJ2-6; D uncertain. CDR1 SGHDN and CDR2 FVKESK come from the germline V gene. Trimming removed 2 bases from V and 0 bases from J, with 8 bases in between. This CDR3 is built from 16 residues. DNA for the CDR3: TGTGCCAGCAGCCAACCCGGAAACTCTGGGGCCAACGTCCTGACTTTC. This sequence encodes CASSQPGNSGANVLTF.

The chain recombines TRBV4-2 with TRBJ1-1; tentative D call: TRBD1 (5 bases). The CDR3 extends over 15 amino acids. In germline, CDR1 is LGHNA, CDR2 YNFKEQ. The V end was cut by 3 bases, the J end by 4 bases, with 15 bases between. The CDR3 region is CASSHAFGASTEAFF. The CDR3 bases are TGTGCCAGCAGCCATGCCTTCGGGGCGAGCACTGAAGCTTTCTTT.